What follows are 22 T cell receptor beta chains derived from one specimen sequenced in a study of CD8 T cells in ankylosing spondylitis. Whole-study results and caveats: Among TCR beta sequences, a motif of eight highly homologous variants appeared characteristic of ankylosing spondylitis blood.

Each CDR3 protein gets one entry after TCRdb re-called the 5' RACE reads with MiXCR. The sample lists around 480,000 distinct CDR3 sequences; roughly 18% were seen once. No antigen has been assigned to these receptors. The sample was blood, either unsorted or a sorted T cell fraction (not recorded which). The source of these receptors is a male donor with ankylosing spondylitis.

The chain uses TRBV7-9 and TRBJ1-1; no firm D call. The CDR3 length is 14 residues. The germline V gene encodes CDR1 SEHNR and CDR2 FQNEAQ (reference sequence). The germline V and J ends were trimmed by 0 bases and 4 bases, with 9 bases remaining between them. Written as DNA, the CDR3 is TGTGCCAGCAGCTTAGCAGGTATAGGCACTGAAGCTTTCTTT. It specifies CASSLAGIGTEAFF.

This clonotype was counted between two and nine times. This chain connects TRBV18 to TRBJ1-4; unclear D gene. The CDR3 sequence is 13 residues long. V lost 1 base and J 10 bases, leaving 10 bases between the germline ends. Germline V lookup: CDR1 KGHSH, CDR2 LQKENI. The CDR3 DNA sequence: TGTGCCAGCTCACCACGTGGTGAGCCAAAACTGTTTTTT. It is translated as CASSPRGEPKLFF. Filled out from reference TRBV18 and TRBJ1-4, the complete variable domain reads NAGVMQNPRHLVRRRGQEARLRCSPMKGHSHVYWYRQLPEEGLKFMVYLQKENIIDESGMPKERFSAEFPKEGPSILRIQQVVRGDSAAYFCASSPRGEPKLFFGSGTQLSVL.

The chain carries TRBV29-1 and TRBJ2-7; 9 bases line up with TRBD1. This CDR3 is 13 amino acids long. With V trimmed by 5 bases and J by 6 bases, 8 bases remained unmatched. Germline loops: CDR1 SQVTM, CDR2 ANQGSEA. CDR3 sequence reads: CSVPTDRGSEQYF. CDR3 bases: TGCAGCGTTCCTACTGACAGGGGGAGCGAGCAGTACTTC.

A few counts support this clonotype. The CDR3 loop reads CSASLAGVGETQYF. Written as DNA, the CDR3 is TGCAGTGCTAGCCTAGCGGGAGTGGGAGAGACCCAGTACTTC. This rearrangement joins TRBV20-1 to TRBJ2-5, with 10 bases lining up with TRBD2. The junction had 5 bases not matched to a gene; V was cut back by 3 bases and J by 4 bases. The CDR3 is made up of 14 amino acids. CDR1 and CDR2 (germline): DFQATT, SNEGSKA (reference sequence).

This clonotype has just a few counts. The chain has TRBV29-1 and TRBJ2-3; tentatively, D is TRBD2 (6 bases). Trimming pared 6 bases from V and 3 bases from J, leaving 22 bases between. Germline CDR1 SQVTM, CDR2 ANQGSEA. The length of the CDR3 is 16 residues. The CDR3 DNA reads TGCAGCGTAGCGGGTCTTCCGAGTAGTGTTACAGATACGCAGTATTTT. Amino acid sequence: CSVAGLPSSVTDTQYF.

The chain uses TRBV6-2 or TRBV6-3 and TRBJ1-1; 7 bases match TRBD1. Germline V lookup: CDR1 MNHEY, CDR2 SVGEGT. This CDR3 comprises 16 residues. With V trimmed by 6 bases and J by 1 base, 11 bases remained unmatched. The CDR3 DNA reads TGTGCCAGCAGGCCGGGGCGTAAGGGGGCGAACACTGAAGCTTTCTTT. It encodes CASRPGRKGANTEAFF.

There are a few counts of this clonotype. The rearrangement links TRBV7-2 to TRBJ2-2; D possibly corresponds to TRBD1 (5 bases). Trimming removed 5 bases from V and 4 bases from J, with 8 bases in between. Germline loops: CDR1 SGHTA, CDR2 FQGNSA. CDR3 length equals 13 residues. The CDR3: CASSRTFTGELFF. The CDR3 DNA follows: TGTGCCAGCAGCCGGACATTCACCGGGGAGCTGTTTTTT. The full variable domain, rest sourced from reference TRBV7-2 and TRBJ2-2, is GAGVSQSPSNKVTEKGKDVELRCDPISGHTALYWYRQSLGQGLEFLIYFQGNSAPDKSGLPSDRFSAERTGGSVSTLTIQRTQQEDSAVYLCASSRTFTGELFFGEGSRLTVL.

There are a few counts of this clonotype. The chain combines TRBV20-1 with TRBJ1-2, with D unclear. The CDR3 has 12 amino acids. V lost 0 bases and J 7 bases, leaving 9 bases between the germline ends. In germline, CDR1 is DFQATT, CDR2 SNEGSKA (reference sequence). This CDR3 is CSARDPPRGYTF. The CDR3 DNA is TGCAGTGCTAGAGACCCCCCCCGTGGCTACACCTTC.

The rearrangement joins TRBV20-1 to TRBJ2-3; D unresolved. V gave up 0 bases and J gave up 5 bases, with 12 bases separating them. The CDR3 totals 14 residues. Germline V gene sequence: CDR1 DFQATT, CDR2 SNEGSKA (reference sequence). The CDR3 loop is CSARDGVGLDTQYF. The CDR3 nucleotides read TGCAGTGCTAGAGATGGGGTAGGGCTAGATACGCAGTATTTT.

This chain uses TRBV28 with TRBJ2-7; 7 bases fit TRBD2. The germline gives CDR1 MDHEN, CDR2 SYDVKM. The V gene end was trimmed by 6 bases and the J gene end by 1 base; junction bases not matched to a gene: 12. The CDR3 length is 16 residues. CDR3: CASRPAGGVGSYEQYF. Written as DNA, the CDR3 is TGTGCCAGCAGGCCAGCTGGGGGGGTCGGGTCCTACGAGCAGTACTTC.

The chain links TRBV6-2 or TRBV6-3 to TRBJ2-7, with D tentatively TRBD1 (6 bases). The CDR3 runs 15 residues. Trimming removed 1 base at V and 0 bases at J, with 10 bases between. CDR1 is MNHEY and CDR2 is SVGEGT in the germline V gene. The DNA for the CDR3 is TGTGCCAGCAGTTACTTAGGGGGAAGCTCCTACGAGCAGTACTTC. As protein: CASSYLGGSSYEQYF.

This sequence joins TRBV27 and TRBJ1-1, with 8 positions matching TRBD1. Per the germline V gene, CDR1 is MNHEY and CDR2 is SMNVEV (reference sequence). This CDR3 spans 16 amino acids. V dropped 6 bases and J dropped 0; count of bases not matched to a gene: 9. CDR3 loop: CASSEGRGLMNTEAFF. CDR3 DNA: TGTGCCAGCAGCGAGGGCAGGGGGCTCATGAACACTGAAGCTTTCTTT.

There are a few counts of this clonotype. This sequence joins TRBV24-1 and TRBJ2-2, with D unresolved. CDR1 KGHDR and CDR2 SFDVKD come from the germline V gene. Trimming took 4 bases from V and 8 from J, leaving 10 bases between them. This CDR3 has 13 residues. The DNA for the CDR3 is TGTGCCACCAGTGACGAAGTTAGAGGGGAGCTGTTTTTT. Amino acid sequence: CATSDEVRGELFF.

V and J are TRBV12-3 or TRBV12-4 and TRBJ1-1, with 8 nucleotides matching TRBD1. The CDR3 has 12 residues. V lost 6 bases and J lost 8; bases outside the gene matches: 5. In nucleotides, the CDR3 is TGTGCCAGCAGGACAGGGGCCGGGGAAGCTTTCTTT. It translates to CASRTGAGEAFF.

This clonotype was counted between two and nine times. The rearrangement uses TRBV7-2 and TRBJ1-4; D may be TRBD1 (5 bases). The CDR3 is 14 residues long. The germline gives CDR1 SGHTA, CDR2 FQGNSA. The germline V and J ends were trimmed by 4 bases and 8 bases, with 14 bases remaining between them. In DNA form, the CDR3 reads TGTGCCAGCAGCTCCGGGACTCGAGGCGAAAAACTGTTTTTT. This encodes CASSSGTRGEKLFF.

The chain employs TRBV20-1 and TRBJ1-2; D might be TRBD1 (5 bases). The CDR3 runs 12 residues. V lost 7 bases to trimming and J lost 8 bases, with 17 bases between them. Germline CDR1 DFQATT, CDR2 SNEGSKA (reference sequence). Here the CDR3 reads CSVRDGSIGYTF. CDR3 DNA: TGCAGTGTCAGGGATGGCAGCATAGGCTACACCTTC.

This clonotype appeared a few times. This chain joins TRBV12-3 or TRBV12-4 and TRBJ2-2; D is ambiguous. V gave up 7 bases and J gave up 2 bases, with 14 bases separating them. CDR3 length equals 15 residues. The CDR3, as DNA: TGTGCCAGCATGTTCGGGCTACCAAACACCGGGGAGCTGTTTTTT. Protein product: CASMFGLPNTGELFF.

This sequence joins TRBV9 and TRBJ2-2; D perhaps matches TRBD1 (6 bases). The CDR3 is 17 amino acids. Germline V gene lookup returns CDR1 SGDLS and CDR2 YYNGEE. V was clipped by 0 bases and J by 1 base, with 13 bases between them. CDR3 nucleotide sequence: TGTGCCAGCAGCGTAGCAACAGGGCGCGGGAACACCGGGGAGCTGTTTTTT. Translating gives CASSVATGRGNTGELFF.

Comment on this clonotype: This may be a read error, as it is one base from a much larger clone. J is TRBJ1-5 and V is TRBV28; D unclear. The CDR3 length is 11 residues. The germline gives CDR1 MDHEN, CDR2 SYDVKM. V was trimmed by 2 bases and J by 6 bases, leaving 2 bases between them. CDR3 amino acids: CASSLSQPQHF. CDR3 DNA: TGTGCCAGCAGTTTAAGTCAGCCCCAGCATTTT.

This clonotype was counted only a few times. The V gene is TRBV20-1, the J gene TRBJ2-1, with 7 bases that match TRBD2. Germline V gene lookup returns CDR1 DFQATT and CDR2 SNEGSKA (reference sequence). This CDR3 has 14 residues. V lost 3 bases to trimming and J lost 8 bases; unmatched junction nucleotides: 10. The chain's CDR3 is CSASRTRVNDEQFF. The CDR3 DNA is TGCAGTGCTAGTAGGACTAGAGTTAACGATGAGCAGTTCTTC.

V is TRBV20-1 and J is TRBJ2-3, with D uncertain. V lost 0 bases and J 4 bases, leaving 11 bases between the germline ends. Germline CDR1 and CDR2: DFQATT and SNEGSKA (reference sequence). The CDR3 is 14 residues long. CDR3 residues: CSAREGYGADTQYF. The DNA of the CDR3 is TGCAGTGCTAGAGAAGGGTATGGGGCAGATACGCAGTATTTT.

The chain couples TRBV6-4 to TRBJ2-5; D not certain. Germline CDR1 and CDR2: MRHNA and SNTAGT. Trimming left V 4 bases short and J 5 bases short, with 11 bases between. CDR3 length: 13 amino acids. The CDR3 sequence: CASSADNGETQYF. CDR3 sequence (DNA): TGTGCCAGCAGTGCGGATAATGGGGAGACCCAGTACTTC.